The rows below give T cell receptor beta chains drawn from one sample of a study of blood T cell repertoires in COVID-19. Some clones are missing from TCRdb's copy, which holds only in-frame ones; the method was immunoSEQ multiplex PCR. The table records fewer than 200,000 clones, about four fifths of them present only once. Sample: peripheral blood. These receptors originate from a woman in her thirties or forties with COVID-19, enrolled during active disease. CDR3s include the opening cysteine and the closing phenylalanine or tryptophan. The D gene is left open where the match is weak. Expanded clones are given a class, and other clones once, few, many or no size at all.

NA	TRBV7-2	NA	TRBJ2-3	CASRSGRTDTQYF	TGTGCCAGCAGATCGGGTAGAACAGATACGCAGTATTTT
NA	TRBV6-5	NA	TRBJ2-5	CASSTSPRWETQYF	TGTGCCAGCAGCACCAGTCCCAGGTGGGAGACCCAGTACTTC
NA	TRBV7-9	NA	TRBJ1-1	CATQTGNTEAFF	TGTGCCACCCAGACAGGGAACACTGAAGCTTTCTTT
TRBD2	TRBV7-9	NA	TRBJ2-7	CASSFTRPGGPYEQYF	TGTGCCAGCAGCTTTACCCGGCCGGGAGGGCCCTACGAGCAGTACTTC
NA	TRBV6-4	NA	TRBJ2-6	CASSEGFSGANVLTF	TGTGCCAGCAGTGAGGGCTTCTCTGGGGCCAACGTCCTGACTTTC
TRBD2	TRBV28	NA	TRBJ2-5	CASSFKRERQETQYF	TGTGCCAGCAGTTTCAAGCGGGAGAGACAAGAGACCCAGTACTTC
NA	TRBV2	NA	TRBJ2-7	CASSGGTSYEQYF	TGTGCCAGCAGTGGCGGGACCTCCTACGAGCAGTACTTC
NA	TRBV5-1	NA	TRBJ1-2	CASSSSSQARRLYGYTF	TGCGCCAGCAGCTCCAGCTCACAGGCTCGGCGGCTATATGGCTACACCTTC
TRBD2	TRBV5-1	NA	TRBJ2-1	CASSLLAGIGEQFF	TGCGCCAGCAGCTTACTAGCGGGAATCGGTGAGCAGTTCTTC
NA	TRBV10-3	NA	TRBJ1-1	CAISDRGIITEAFF	TGTGCCATCAGTGACCGGGGTATCATTACTGAAGCTTTCTTT
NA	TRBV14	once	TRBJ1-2	CASKETVGGYTF	TGTGCCAGCAAAGAGACAGTCGGCGGCTACACCTTC
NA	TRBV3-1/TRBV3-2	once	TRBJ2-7	CASSQDFPVLANEQYF	TGTGCCAGCAGCCAAGATTTTCCGGTTTTAGCCAACGAGCAGTACTTC
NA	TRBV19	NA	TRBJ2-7	CASSLPGGWEQYF	TGTGCCAGTAGTCTGCCGGGGGGCTGGGAGCAGTACTTC
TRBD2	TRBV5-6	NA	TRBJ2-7	CASSSAHPLAGYRDVQYF	TGTGCCAGCAGCTCCGCCCACCCACTAGCGGGTTATCGGGACGTGCAGTACTTC
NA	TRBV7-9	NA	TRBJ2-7	CASSGGRESSYEQYF	TGTGCCAGCAGCGGAGGACGGGAAAGCTCCTACGAGCAGTACTTC
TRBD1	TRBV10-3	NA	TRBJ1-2	CAISTGTGESRYTF	TGTGCCATCAGTACCGGGACAGGGGAAAGTCGCTACACCTTC
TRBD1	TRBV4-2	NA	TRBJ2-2	CASSQDPTGEGGELFF	TGTGCCAGCAGCCAAGATCCTACAGGGGAAGGGGGGGAGCTGTTTTTT
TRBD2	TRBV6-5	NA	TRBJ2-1	CASSYLLAGSEQFF	TGTGCCAGCAGTTACTTACTAGCGGGTAGTGAGCAGTTCTTC
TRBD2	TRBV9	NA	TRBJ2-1	CASSSGLAVSLNEQFF	TGTGCCAGCAGCTCTGGACTAGCGGTGTCGTTAAATGAGCAGTTCTTC
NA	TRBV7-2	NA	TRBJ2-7	CASSLAPGVQYEQYF	TGTGCCAGCAGCTTAGCCCCGGGAGTCCAGTACGAGCAGTACTTC
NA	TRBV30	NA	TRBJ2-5	CAWRWRETQYF	TGTGCCTGGAGGTGGCGGGAGACCCAGTACTTC
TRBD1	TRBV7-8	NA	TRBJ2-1	CASSFGSYRGHDEQFF	TGTGCCAGCAGCTTTGGAAGTTATAGGGGGCACGATGAGCAGTTCTTC
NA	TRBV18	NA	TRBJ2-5	CASSPPEETQYF	TGTGCCAGCTCACCCCCCGAAGAGACCCAGTACTTC
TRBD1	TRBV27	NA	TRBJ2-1	CASSHEQTGDHEQFF	TGTGCCAGCAGTCACGAACAGACAGGGGACCATGAGCAGTTCTTC
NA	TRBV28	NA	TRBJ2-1	CASGGGALVGNEQFF	TGTGCCAGCGGGGGGGGCGCGTTAGTGGGTAATGAGCAGTTCTTC
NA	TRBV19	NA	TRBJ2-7	CASSPEETGAVDEQYF	TGTGCCAGTAGTCCGGAGGAGACTGGTGCCGTGGACGAGCAGTACTTC
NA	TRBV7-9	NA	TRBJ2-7	CASSLSGEQYF	TGTGCCAGCAGCTTAAGCGGGGAGCAGTACTTC
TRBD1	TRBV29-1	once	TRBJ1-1	CSDAGGWMNTEAFF	TGCAGCGACGCAGGGGGATGGATGAACACTGAAGCTTTCTTT
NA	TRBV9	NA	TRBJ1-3	CASSPSGRSGNTIYF	TGTGCCAGCAGCCCCAGCGGGCGCTCTGGAAACACCATATATTTT
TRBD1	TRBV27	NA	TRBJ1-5	CASSLSQGAHQPQHF	TGTGCCAGCAGCCTTTCCCAGGGGGCACATCAGCCCCAGCATTTT
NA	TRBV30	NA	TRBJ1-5	CAWSVGQGIQPQHF	TGTGCCTGGAGTGTAGGGCAGGGAATCCAGCCCCAGCATTTT
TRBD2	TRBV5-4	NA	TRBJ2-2	CASRLATGELFF	TGTGCCAGCAGACTAGCGACCGGGGAGCTGTTTTTT
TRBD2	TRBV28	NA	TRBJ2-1	CASSLTSGTLGDEQFF	TGTGCCAGCAGCCTTACTAGCGGAACATTGGGAGATGAGCAGTTCTTC
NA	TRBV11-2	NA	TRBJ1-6	CASSFQRDPNSPLHF	TGTGCCAGCAGCTTCCAGCGAGACCCAAATTCACCCCTCCACTTT
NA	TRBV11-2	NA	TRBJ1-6	CASSFTGNSPLHF	TGTGCCAGCAGCTTTACAGGGAACTCACCCCTCCACTTT
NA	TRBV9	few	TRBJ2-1	CASSARLEDEQFF	TGTGCCAGCAGCGCCCGCCTAGAGGATGAGCAGTTCTTC
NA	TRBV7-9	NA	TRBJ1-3	CASSFWTAGNTIYF	TGTGCCAGCAGCTTTTGGACTGCGGGAAACACCATATATTTT
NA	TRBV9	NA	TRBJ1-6	CASSVEAGTNSPLHF	TGTGCCAGCAGCGTAGAGGCAGGGACAAATTCACCCCTCCACTTT
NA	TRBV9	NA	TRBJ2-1	CASSVALAGEQFF	TGTGCCAGCAGCGTAGCTTTGGCGGGTGAGCAGTTCTTC
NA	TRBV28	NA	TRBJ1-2	CASSFPSLSYGYTF	TGTGCCAGCAGTTTCCCCAGTTTGTCCTATGGCTACACCTTC
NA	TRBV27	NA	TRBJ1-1	CASSLSPQLNTEAFF	TGTGCCAGCAGTTTATCCCCACAGCTGAACACTGAAGCTTTCTTT
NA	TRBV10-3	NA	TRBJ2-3	CAISESAGITDTQYF	TGTGCCATCAGTGAGTCGGCGGGCATCACAGATACGCAGTATTTT
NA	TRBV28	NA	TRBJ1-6	CASSFPQAGSPLHF	TGTGCCAGCAGTTTTCCCCAAGCCGGTTCACCCCTCCACTTT
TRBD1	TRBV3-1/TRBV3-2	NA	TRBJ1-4	CASSHRGEKLFF	TGTGCCAGCAGTCACAGGGGCGAAAAACTGTTTTTT
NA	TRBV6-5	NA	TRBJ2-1	CASSLEVSSYNEQFF	TGTGCCAGCAGTCTCGAGGTTAGCTCCTACAATGAGCAGTTCTTC
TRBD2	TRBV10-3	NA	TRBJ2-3	CAIRAGLAGLTDTQYF	TGTGCCATCAGGGCGGGACTAGCGGGGCTCACAGATACGCAGTATTTT
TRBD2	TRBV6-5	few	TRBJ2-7	CASSSLAGAGGEQYF	TGTGCCAGCAGTTCCCTAGCGGGAGCGGGAGGCGAGCAGTACTTC
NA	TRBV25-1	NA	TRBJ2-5	CASSEARGGGETQYF	TGTGCCAGCAGTGAAGCGAGGGGCGGGGGCGAGACCCAGTACTTC
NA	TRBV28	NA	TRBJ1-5	CASTEYQPQHF	TGTGCCAGCACCGAGTATCAGCCCCAGCATTTT
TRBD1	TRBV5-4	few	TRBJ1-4	CASSSGTGEKLFF	TGTGCCAGCAGTTCCGGGACAGGTGAAAAACTGTTTTTT
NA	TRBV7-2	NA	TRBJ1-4	CASSQRGLGWDTANEKLFF	TGTGCCAGCAGCCAGCGGGGTCTAGGGTGGGATACGGCTAATGAAAAACTGTTTTTT
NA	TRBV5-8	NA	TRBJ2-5	CASNRRRGHPRETQYF	TGTGCCAGCAACCGAAGACGAGGCCACCCCCGGGAGACCCAGTACTTC
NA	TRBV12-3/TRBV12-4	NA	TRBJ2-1	CASSLTAEEQFF	TGTGCCAGCAGTTTAACAGCGGAGGAGCAGTTCTTC
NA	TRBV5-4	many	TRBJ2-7	CASSHGGDSYEQYF	TGTGCCAGCAGCCACGGCGGGGACTCCTACGAGCAGTACTTC
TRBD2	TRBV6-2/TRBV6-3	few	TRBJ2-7	CASSPLEREPGPYEQYF	TGTGCCAGCAGCCCCCTGGAGCGGGAGCCAGGCCCTTACGAGCAGTACTTC
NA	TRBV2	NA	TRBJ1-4	CASIYQGGEKLFF	TGTGCCAGCATTTATCAGGGAGGAGAAAAACTGTTTTTT
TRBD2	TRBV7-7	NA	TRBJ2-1	CASSLTSGGAYEQFF	TGTGCTAGCAGCTTAACTAGCGGGGGGGCCTATGAGCAGTTCTTC